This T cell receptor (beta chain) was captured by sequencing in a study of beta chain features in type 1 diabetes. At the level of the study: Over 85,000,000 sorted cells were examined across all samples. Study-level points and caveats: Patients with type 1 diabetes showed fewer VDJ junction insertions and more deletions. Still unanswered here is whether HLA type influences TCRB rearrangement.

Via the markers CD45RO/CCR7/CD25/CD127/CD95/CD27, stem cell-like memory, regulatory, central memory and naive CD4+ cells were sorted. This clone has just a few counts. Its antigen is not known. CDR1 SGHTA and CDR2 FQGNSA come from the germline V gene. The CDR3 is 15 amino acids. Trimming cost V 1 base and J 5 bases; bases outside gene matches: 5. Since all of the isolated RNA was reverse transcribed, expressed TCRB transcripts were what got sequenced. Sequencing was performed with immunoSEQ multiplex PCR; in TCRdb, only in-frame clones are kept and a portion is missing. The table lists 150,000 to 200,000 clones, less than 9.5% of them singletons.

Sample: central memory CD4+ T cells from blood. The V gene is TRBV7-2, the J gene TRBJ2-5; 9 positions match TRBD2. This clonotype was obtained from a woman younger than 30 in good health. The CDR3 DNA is TGTGCCAGCAGCTTAGTAAGGACTAGCGTCGAGACCCAGTACTTC. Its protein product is CASSLVRTSVETQYF.